Shown below are 11 T cell receptor beta chains from a single sample sequenced in a study of T cells expressing NK-cell markers. Reprocessing the 5' RACE reads, TCRdb reports a single entry for every CDR3 protein and omits DNA. The listing records 350,000 to 400,000 distinct CDR3 sequences. The sequenced material came from blood T cells: a sorted CD56 or NKG2C T cell subset, CD4+ or CD8+ T cells, or bulk PBMC T cells (not recorded which). All receptors come from a woman in her fifties or sixties in good health.

The chain carries TRBV5-1 and TRBJ2-1; the TCRdb call, TRBD1, lacks DNA for checking. The CDR3 runs 15 residues. Looked up from germline, CDR1 is SGHRS and CDR2 is YFSETQ. CDR3 in amino acids: CASSFRDTSYNEQFF.

V is TRBV6-4 and J is TRBJ1-2. CDR1 is MRHNA and CDR2 is SNTAGT in the germline V gene. The CDR3 consists of 12 residues. The CDR3 region is CASSDGVSGYTF.

J is TRBJ2-3 and V is TRBV7-2; as DNA is missing, the TRBD1 call by TCRdb cannot be tested. Germline V gene sequence: CDR1 SGHTA, CDR2 FQGNSA. The CDR3 covers 13 residues. The CDR3 reads CASSSPREDTQYF.

The chain links TRBV13 to TRBJ2-3; absent DNA, TCRdb's TRBD1 call cannot be checked. Germline V gene lookup returns CDR1 PRHDT and CDR2 FYEKMQ (reference sequence). CDR3 length: 12 residues. The CDR3 sequence: CASRSRGRTQYF. The variable domain in full, with the rest retrieved from reference TRBV13 and TRBJ2-3, is AAGVIQSPRHLIKEKRETATLKCYPIPRHDTVYWYQQGPGQDPQFLISFYEKMQSDKGSIPDRFSAQQFSDYHSELNMSSLELGDSALYFCASRSRGRTQYFGPGTRLTVL.

The chain carries TRBV4-1 and TRBJ2-1; TCRdb calls TRBD2, which cannot be checked without DNA. This CDR3 region has 17 residues. In germline, CDR1 is MGHRA, CDR2 YSYEKL. This CDR3 reads CASSQVRLAGGRDEQFF.

The chain is built from TRBV25-1 and TRBJ2-1; TCRdb indicates TRBD2, and absent DNA this call remains unverified. This CDR3 spans 15 amino acids. In germline, CDR1 is MGHDK, CDR2 SYGVNS. CDR3: CASRLAGGPYNEQFF.

The chain recombines TRBV15 with TRBJ2-7; as DNA is missing, the TRBD1 call by TCRdb cannot be tested. This CDR3 is 12 amino acids long. In germline, CDR1 is LNHNV, CDR2 YYDKDF (reference sequence). CDR3 residues: CATSRVGDEQYF.

The chain links TRBV27 to TRBJ2-2. This CDR3 region has 16 residues. Germline V gene lookup returns CDR1 MNHEY and CDR2 SMNVEV (reference sequence). The CDR3 loop is CASSPGGWPNTGELFF.

The chain combines TRBV29-1 with TRBJ1-2. From germline, CDR1 is SQVTM and CDR2 ANQGSEA. CDR3 length equals 11 residues. The CDR3 region is CSVNIGRNYTF.

The J gene is TRBJ2-5, the V gene TRBV19; TCRdb's assignment of TRBD1 cannot be checked, as there is no DNA. The CDR3 spans 14 residues. CDR1 is LNHDA and CDR2 is SQIVND in the germline V gene (reference sequence). CDR3 in amino acids: CASSIGGGQETQYF. Filled out from reference TRBV19 and TRBJ2-5, the complete variable domain reads DGGITQSPKYLFRKEGQNVTLSCEQNLNHDAMYWYRQDPGQGLRLIYYSQIVNDFQKGDIAEGYSVSREKKESFPLTVTSAQKNPTAFYLCASSIGGGQETQYFGPGTRLLVL.

This chain connects TRBV2 to TRBJ2-1; the TCRdb D gene call, TRBD1, has no DNA to confirm it. Per the germline V gene, CDR1 is SNHLY and CDR2 is FYNNEI. The CDR3 runs to 15 residues. CDR3 sequence reads: CASRSDRGDYNEQFF.